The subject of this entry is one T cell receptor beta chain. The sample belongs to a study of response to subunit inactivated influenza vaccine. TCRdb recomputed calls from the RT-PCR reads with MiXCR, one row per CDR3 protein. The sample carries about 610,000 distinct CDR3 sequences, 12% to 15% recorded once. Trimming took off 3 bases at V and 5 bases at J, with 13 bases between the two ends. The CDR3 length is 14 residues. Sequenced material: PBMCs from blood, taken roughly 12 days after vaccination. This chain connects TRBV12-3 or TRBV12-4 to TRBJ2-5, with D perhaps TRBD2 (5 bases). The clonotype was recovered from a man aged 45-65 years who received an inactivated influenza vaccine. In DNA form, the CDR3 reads TGTGCCAGCAGTTTCCGGGGTGCCGCGGAGACCCAGTACTTC. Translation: CASSFRGAAETQYF.